The entry below describes one T cell receptor (beta chain). The data derive from a study of cytotoxic CD8 clonotypes in ibrutinib-treated CLL. The CDR3 is made up of 15 amino acids. Germline V gene data show CDR1 as MNHEY and CDR2 as SMNVEV (reference sequence). Trimming left V 1 base short and J 1 base short, with 10 bases between. The method was immunoSEQ multiplex PCR; TCRdb's version includes in-frame clones alone and lacks a portion of them. The table lists about 300,000 clones, around 76% of them singletons, with roughly 5% in the top ten. The sample in question was PBMCs, obtained at disease progression, from a patient treated with ibrutinib. This receptor was identified in a human donor with chronic lymphocytic leukemia. This sequence joins TRBV27 and TRBJ1-1; D uncertain. In nucleotides, the CDR3 is TGTGCCAGCAGTTTATATCCAGTCGCGAACACTGAAGCTTTCTTT. Protein sequence: CASSLYPVANTEAFF.